This TCR beta chain comes out of a study of CD8+CD57+ T cells in acquired aplastic anemia. Study information: CD4+ and CD8+ cells, once sorted, gave DNA averaging about 3 ug. Healthy donor CD4+ cell samples had a mean of around 10 million reads. Points from the study as a whole: Patients were compared with controls for CD8+ Simpson's diversity, and no significant difference emerged. Between patients and controls, around 27 CD8+ CDR3 sequences were found in common.

The CDR3 contains 16 residues. V was clipped by 4 bases and J by 5 bases; unmatched bases: 13. CDR1 is SGHRS, CDR2 YFSETQ, per germline. TCR beta VDJ combinations and CDR3 sequences were profiled from genomic DNA. Each CDR3 protein gets one entry after TCRdb re-called the reads with MiXCR. Of 100,000 to 150,000 distinct CDR3 sequences listed, around 41% are singletons. Remarks on this clonotype: Its antigen is as yet unknown. Possible read error: a much larger clone is one base away.

The chain couples TRBV5-1 to TRBJ2-5; 8 nucleotides match TRBD1. Input material: sorted CD4+, CD8+, or CD8+CD57+ T cells (not recorded which) from PBMCs. This sequence originates from a human donor in good health, serving as a control. CDR3 sequence: CASSLPLAGGGETQYF. CDR3 coding DNA: TGCGCCAGCAGCCTCCCCTTAGCAGGGGGCGGTGAGACCCAGTACTTC. The variable domain in full, with the rest retrieved from reference TRBV5-1 and TRBJ2-5, is KAGVTQTPRYLIKTRGQQVTLSCSPISGHRSVSWYQQTPGQGLQFLFEYFSETQRNKGNFPGRFSGRQFSNSRSEMNVSTLELGDSALYLCASSLPLAGGGETQYFGPGTRLLVL.